The 23 T cell receptor beta chains presented below share a single source sample, sequenced in a study of cytomegalovirus exposure and HLA in healthy donors. The PCR used 60 Vbeta and 13 Jbeta primers. Sequenced by immunoSEQ multiplex PCR; TCRdb stores in-frame clones only, minus some. The repertoire has around 50,000 clones, over 70% of them found once; the top ten carry 8.1%. Sequenced: PBMCs. Source of these receptors: a man younger than 45 in good health and CMV-seropositive.

This chain joins TRBV5-1 and TRBJ2-3, with TRBD2 matching over 7 bases. Trimming at V came to 3 bases and at J to 3 bases, leaving 4 bases not matched to a gene. The CDR3 covers 14 residues. The germline gives CDR1 SGHRS, CDR2 YFSETQ. The CDR3 region is CASSSGTKTDTQYF. CDR3 DNA sequence: TGCGCCAGCAGCTCCGGGACTAAAACAGATACGCAGTATTTT.

The chain combines TRBV2 with TRBJ1-1, with 9 bases fitting TRBD1. V trimming: 4 bases; J trimming: 3 bases; junction bases outside the gene matches: 3. The CDR3 length is 14 residues. CDR1 is SNHLY, CDR2 FYNNEI, per germline. DNA of the CDR3: TGTGCCAGCAGTGCACAGGGGGCGGACACTGAAGCTTTCTTT. This sequence encodes CASSAQGADTEAFF.

The chain carries TRBV7-7 and TRBJ2-5; 9 positions match TRBD1. The CDR3 runs 14 residues. Looked up from germline, CDR1 is SSHAT and CDR2 is FNYEAQ (reference sequence). The V segment lost 3 bases and the J segment 5 bases; nucleotides outside the gene matches: 4. The CDR3: CASSLDRGGETQYF. The CDR3 coding sequence is TGTGCCAGCAGCTTGGACAGGGGAGGGGAGACCCAGTACTTC.

This chain links TRBV7-9 with TRBJ1-1, with 7 bases aligning to TRBD1. V shed 6 bases and J 4 bases; nucleotides not matched to a gene: 5. The CDR3 runs 13 residues. Germline V gene sequence: CDR1 SEHNR, CDR2 FQNEAQ (reference sequence). Here the CDR3 DNA reads TGTGCCAGCAGTTCGACAGGGTTCACTGAAGCTTTCTTT. This codes for CASSSTGFTEAFF.

The CDR3 spells CASSYAADETQYF. CDR3 DNA sequence: TGTGCCAGCAGTTACGCGGCAGACGAGACCCAGTACTTC. The genes are TRBV6-6 and TRBJ2-5; D is unclear. This CDR3 comprises 13 residues. Germline V CDR1 and CDR2: MNHNY, SVGAGI (reference sequence). The V gene lost 2 bases and the J gene lost 5 bases, with 9 bases spanning the gap.

This clone was seen a handful of times. This chain uses TRBV21-1 with TRBJ1-5; the DNA was not used to check the table's D call, TRBD1. TRBV21-1 is a documented pseudogene. This CDR3 region has 15 residues. CDR3 sequence: CAIPGQGRRNQPQHF. CDR3 coding DNA: TGTGCCATACCGGGACAGGGACGAAGAAATCAGCCCCAGCATTTT.

The table lists this clone with a few counts. V is TRBV6-5 and J is TRBJ2-3; D possibly corresponds to TRBD2 (6 bases). The V and J ends lost 5 bases and 6 bases respectively, with 18 bases between them. This CDR3 has 15 amino acids. CDR1 is MNHEY, CDR2 SVGAGI, per germline. As DNA, the CDR3 is TGTGCCAGCAGTCCCATCGGGGGAAGAGGGGATACGCAGTATTTT. Encoded protein: CASSPIGGRGDTQYF.

The chain combines TRBV11-2 with TRBJ2-7; 11 bases are a match to TRBD1. The CDR3 is made up of 16 amino acids. V lost 3 bases and J lost 6; bases outside the gene matches: 10. Germline V gene lookup returns CDR1 SGHAT and CDR2 FQNNGV. The CDR3 is CASSFRGGTGGGEQYF. The CDR3 bases are TGTGCCAGCAGCTTCAGGGGGGGGACAGGGGGAGGCGAGCAGTACTTC.

The chain couples TRBV4-2 to TRBJ2-6, with TRBD1 as a possible D gene (5 bases). The V end lost 4 bases, the J end lost 0 bases, and 16 bases lay between the germline ends. This CDR3 contains 18 residues. Germline-derived CDR1 and CDR2 are LGHNA and YNFKEQ. For the CDR3, the DNA is TGTGCCAGCAGCCCCTTAGTTCAGGGTAACTCTGGGGCCAACGTCCTGACTTTC. It specifies CASSPLVQGNSGANVLTF.

The V gene is TRBV6-5, the J gene TRBJ2-5, with 8 bases matching TRBD2. The germline gives CDR1 MNHEY, CDR2 SVGAGI. J gave up 2 bases and V 2 bases, and 7 bases lay outside the gene matches. The CDR3 loop spans 16 amino acids. The CDR3 sequence: CASSYNSGGLQETQYF. In DNA form, the CDR3 reads TGTGCCAGCAGTTACAACAGCGGGGGACTTCAAGAGACCCAGTACTTC.

This chain uses TRBV6-5 with TRBJ1-5; D is possibly TRBD1 (6 bases). Germline values: CDR1 MNHEY, CDR2 SVGAGI. V was clipped by 10 bases and J by 2 bases, with 15 bases between them. The CDR3 is made up of 14 amino acids. CDR3 sequence: CATRQAVGNQPQHF. The CDR3, as DNA: TGTGCCACCCGACAGGCGGTGGGCAATCAGCCCCAGCATTTT.

The chain joins TRBV9 to TRBJ1-1, with a possible D match to TRBD1 (5 bases). V was clipped by 3 bases and J by 6 bases, with 18 bases between them. The CDR3 totals 15 residues. The V gene's germline CDR1 is SGDLS and CDR2 YYNGEE. The CDR3 DNA reads as TGTGCCAGCAGCGGCGCCCTATGGGGGGTCTCTGAAGCTTTCTTT. Translating gives CASSGALWGVSEAFF.

CDR3 in amino acids: CASSLGNSNEKLFF. The CDR3 DNA is TGTGCCAGCAGCTTGGGAAACTCTAATGAAAAACTGTTTTTT. The chain joins TRBV5-8 to TRBJ1-4; D not resolved. The germline V gene has CDR1 SGHTS and CDR2 YDEGEE. CDR3 length: 14 amino acids. V was trimmed by 0 bases and J by 3 bases, leaving 6 bases between them.

This sequence joins TRBV11-2 and TRBJ1-1, with 9 bases that match TRBD1. Losses at the gene ends were 5 bases for V and 4 bases for J; bases not matched to a gene: 8. CDR3 length equals 15 residues. CDR1 is SGHAT, CDR2 FQNNGV, per germline. In DNA, the CDR3 is TGTGCCAGCAGCCGATCAGGACAGGGGAGCACTGAAGCTTTCTTT. Protein: CASSRSGQGSTEAFF.

The V and J genes are TRBV2 and TRBJ1-5, with D perhaps TRBD1 (5 bases). The germline V and J ends were trimmed by 6 bases and 3 bases, with 15 bases remaining between them. CDR3 length: 15 residues. Germline lookup yields CDR1 SNHLY and CDR2 FYNNEI. In DNA, the CDR3 is TGTGCCAGCAGGCGGGGGTTGGGGATCAATCAGCCCCAGCATTTT. Encoded protein: CASRRGLGINQPQHF.

Written as DNA, the CDR3 is TGCGCCAGCAGCTCCACTAGCGGGGGGAGCTACGAGCAGTACTTC. It is translated as CASSSTSGGSYEQYF. The chain uses TRBV5-1 and TRBJ2-7; 12 bases line up with TRBD2. V gave up 3 bases and J gave up 3 bases; unmatched junction bases: 4. The germline gives CDR1 SGHRS, CDR2 YFSETQ. The length of the CDR3 is 15 residues.

The chain couples TRBV19 to TRBJ2-3; 11 bases agree with TRBD1. Germline V gives CDR1 LNHDA, CDR2 SQIVND (reference sequence). Losses at the gene ends were 7 bases for V and 7 bases for J; bases not matched to a gene: 16. This CDR3 comprises 17 residues. CDR3 sequence: CASNPGQGAWGPNTQYF. The CDR3 nucleotides read TGTGCCAGTAACCCCGGACAGGGGGCATGGGGACCTAATACGCAGTATTTT.

The rearrangement uses TRBV6-4 and TRBJ2-3, with 14 bases matching TRBD2. Germline V CDR1 and CDR2: MRHNA, SNTAGT. Losses at the gene ends were 7 bases for V and 4 bases for J; bases not matched to a gene: 4. The CDR3 extends over 15 amino acids. The CDR3 is CASTPTSGGADTQYF. CDR3 nucleotides: TGTGCCAGCACCCCGACTAGCGGGGGGGCAGATACGCAGTATTTT.

The genes are TRBV2 and TRBJ1-6; no clear D. Per germline, CDR1 SNHLY and CDR2 FYNNEI. CDR3 size: 13 residues. V gave up 6 bases and J gave up 14 bases, with 17 bases separating them. CDR3 protein: CASSGEGLRALHF. The CDR3 nucleotides read TGTGCCAGCAGCGGGGAGGGTTTGAGGGCCCTCCACTTT.

This clone has just a few counts. V usage is TRBV6-1 and J usage is TRBJ1-1; the D is unclear. Trimming took off 5 bases at V and 7 bases at J, with 14 bases between the two ends. This CDR3 has 13 residues. Germline CDR1 MNHNS, CDR2 SASEGT. The CDR3, as DNA: TGTGCCAGCAGTCCCCTTAGGGAGGGTGAAGCTTTCTTT. It codes for CASSPLREGEAFF.

J is TRBJ1-2 and V is TRBV6-1; 7 bases line up with TRBD1. The V and J ends lost 6 bases and 10 bases, in that order; junction bases with no gene match: 14. CDR1 MNHNS and CDR2 SASEGT come from the germline V gene. The CDR3 loop spans 14 amino acids. CDR3: CASSPDRRASDYTF. The DNA for the CDR3 is TGTGCCAGCAGCCCGGACAGGCGAGCCTCCGACTACACCTTC.

The V call is TRBV18, the J call TRBJ2-3; 7 positions agree with TRBD2. Trimming removed 5 bases from V and 1 base from J; junction bases left unmatched: 3. Germline assignment: CDR1 KGHSH and CDR2 LQKENI. The CDR3 has 14 amino acids. The CDR3 DNA reads as TGTGCCAGCTCATACGCGGGGGGCACAGATACGCAGTATTTT. It specifies CASSYAGGTDTQYF.

This chain links TRBV19 with TRBJ2-2, with 10 bases that match TRBD1. The CDR3 covers 16 residues. With V trimmed by 4 bases and J by 6 bases, 8 bases remained unmatched. From germline, CDR1 is LNHDA and CDR2 SQIVND (reference sequence). The DNA for the CDR3 is TGTGCCAGTAGTACGAGACAGGGGGCGATCCCCGGGGAGCTGTTTTTT. It codes for CASSTRQGAIPGELFF.